A few counts support the clone carrying this TCR beta chain. CD8+ and CD4+ T cells taken from blood had their TCR beta sequenced. The TEMRA cells underwent FACS enrichment, while the CD8+ and CD4+ T cells underwent negative isolation. The RNA, about 0.5 to 1 ug, was put through reverse transcription using random hexamers. A multiplex approach, immunoSEQ multiplex PCR, amplified TCR beta CDR3 across 54 Vbeta and 13 Jbeta. TCRdb fed the immunoSEQ multiplex PCR reads into MiXCR, producing one record per CDR3 protein. Of 150,000 to 200,000 distinct CDR3 sequences in the sample, 94% were seen once. The sample is drawn from a study of CD8 T cells in Susac syndrome. The V gene lost 4 bases and the J gene lost 2 bases, with 10 bases spanning the gap. The CDR3 sequence is 14 residues long. Per the germline V gene, CDR1 is MDHEN and CDR2 is SYDVKM.

The material sequenced was CD4+ T cells from PBMCs. This TCR was recovered from a human donor with multiple sclerosis. The J gene is TRBJ2-3, the V gene TRBV28; D may be TRBD1 (6 bases). In DNA, the CDR3 is TGTGCCAGCAGTTCAGGACAGCTCACAGATACGCAGTATTTT. Protein: CASSSGQLTDTQYF.